This T cell receptor (beta chain) was obtained from a study of OX40 agonist ivuxolimab in advanced cancers. Sequenced by immunoSEQ multiplex PCR; TCRdb stores in-frame clones only, minus some. The sample carries roughly 100,000 clones, approximately 85% recorded once. Germline V gene data show CDR1 as LNHDA and CDR2 as SQIVND (reference sequence). The CDR3 runs to 14 residues. V was trimmed by 6 bases and J by 5 bases, leaving 14 bases between them. The source was CD4+ or CD8+ T cells sorted from blood, collected in a trial of the OX40 agonist ivuxolimab. The receptor was isolated from an adult with an advanced solid tumor such as melanoma, head and neck, liver or kidney cancer. The J gene is TRBJ1-5, the V gene TRBV19; D may be TRBD1 (5 bases). CDR3 nucleotide sequence: TGTGCCAGTAGAATCGGGGGGGGAGATCAGCCCCAGCATTTT. Protein: CASRIGGGDQPQHF.